Listed below are T cell receptor beta chains from one sample, sequenced in a study of T cells in Graves' hyperthyroidism and ophthalmopathy. TCRdb reprocessed the multiplex PCR reads via MiXCR and lists one record per CDR3 protein. The table includes 600,000 to 650,000 distinct CDR3 sequences, 15% to 20% detected once. Sequenced sample: blood. Every receptor here comes from a woman aged 25 to 39 with Graves' hyperthyroidism. CDR3s include the opening cysteine and the closing phenylalanine or tryptophan. The D gene is left open where the match is weak. Size is stated for part of the rows, as once, few or many counts, or as a class when the clone is expanded.

clone size: many
J gene: TRBJ2-5
V gene: TRBV7-2
D gene: NA
CDR3 protein: CASSLRGTLYQETQYF
CDR3 DNA: TGTGCCAGCAGCTTAAGGGGGACCCTCTACCAAGAGACCCAGTACTTC

clone size: few
J gene: TRBJ2-7
V gene: TRBV12-3/TRBV12-4
D gene: NA
CDR3 protein: CASSLWLGDEQYF
CDR3 DNA: TGTGCCAGCAGTTTATGGCTAGGCGACGAGCAGTACTTC

clone size: many
J gene: TRBJ2-1
V gene: TRBV18
D gene: NA
CDR3 protein: CASSLEFEQFF
CDR3 DNA: TGTGCCAGCTCGCTAGAGTTTGAGCAGTTCTTC

clone size: many
J gene: TRBJ2-7
V gene: TRBV30
D gene: NA
CDR3 protein: CAWSDPDRDAYEQYF
CDR3 DNA: TGTGCCTGGAGCGACCCCGACAGAGACGCTTACGAGCAGTACTTC

clone size: many
J gene: TRBJ1-1
V gene: TRBV28
D gene: NA
CDR3 protein: CASSLLLEAFF
CDR3 DNA: TGTGCCAGCAGTTTACTGCTTGAAGCTTTCTTT

clone size: NA
J gene: TRBJ2-5
V gene: TRBV4-2
D gene: TRBD1
CDR3 protein: CASSAGTGHQETQYF
CDR3 DNA: TGTGCCAGCAGCGCCGGGACAGGTCACCAAGAGACCCAGTACTTC

clone size: NA
J gene: TRBJ1-5
V gene: TRBV27
D gene: NA
CDR3 protein: CASSLLARGSNQPQHF
CDR3 DNA: TGTGCCAGCAGTTTGCTAGCCCGGGGAAGCAATCAGCCCCAGCATTTT

clone size: few
J gene: TRBJ1-5
V gene: TRBV28
D gene: TRBD1
CDR3 protein: CASSLAQGAIGNQPQHF
CDR3 DNA: TGTGCCAGCAGTTTAGCACAGGGGGCTATCGGCAATCAGCCCCAGCATTTT

clone size: NA
J gene: TRBJ2-7
V gene: TRBV7-8
D gene: NA
CDR3 protein: CASSSPGGALHEQYF
CDR3 DNA: TGTGCCAGCAGCTCTCCCGGAGGCGCTCTCCACGAGCAGTACTTC

clone size: many
J gene: TRBJ2-1
V gene: TRBV7-8
D gene: TRBD2
CDR3 protein: CASSPLAGGPAQYEQFF
CDR3 DNA: TGTGCCAGCAGCCCACTAGCGGGAGGGCCGGCACAATACGAGCAGTTCTTC

clone size: many
J gene: TRBJ2-5
V gene: TRBV5-5
D gene: NA
CDR3 protein: CASSLVSQETQYF
CDR3 DNA: TGTGCCAGCAGCTTGGTCAGTCAAGAGACCCAGTACTTC

clone size: few
J gene: TRBJ2-1
V gene: TRBV5-1
D gene: TRBD1
CDR3 protein: CASSLEGRGRLNEQFF
CDR3 DNA: TGCGCCAGCAGCTTGGAAGGCAGGGGGCGGTTAAATGAGCAGTTCTTC

clone size: NA
J gene: TRBJ2-7
V gene: TRBV12-3/TRBV12-4
D gene: NA
CDR3 protein: CASSFNRREQYF
CDR3 DNA: TGTGCCAGCAGTTTTAATCGGCGCGAGCAGTACTTC

clone size: few
J gene: TRBJ2-1
V gene: TRBV30
D gene: NA
CDR3 protein: CAWSGWESGNEQFF
CDR3 DNA: TGTGCCTGGAGTGGGTGGGAGTCGGGGAATGAGCAGTTCTTC

clone size: few
J gene: TRBJ1-2
V gene: TRBV29-1
D gene: NA
CDR3 protein: CSVVTVSRDGYTF
CDR3 DNA: TGCAGCGTTGTGACCGTATCCAGGGATGGCTACACCTTC

clone size: many
J gene: TRBJ2-4
V gene: TRBV6-2/TRBV6-3
D gene: NA
CDR3 protein: CASSSISRGKNIQYF
CDR3 DNA: TGTGCCAGCAGCTCTATATCTCGGGGCAAAAACATTCAGTACTTC

clone size: NA
J gene: TRBJ2-1
V gene: TRBV12-5
D gene: NA
CDR3 protein: CASGLDGDDEQFF
CDR3 DNA: TGTGCTAGTGGTTTGGACGGTGATGATGAGCAGTTCTTC

clone size: NA
J gene: TRBJ2-1
V gene: TRBV9
D gene: TRBD2
CDR3 protein: CASSQGLAGGPNEQFF
CDR3 DNA: TGTGCCAGCAGCCAGGGACTAGCGGGAGGGCCGAATGAGCAGTTCTTC

clone size: NA
J gene: TRBJ1-1
V gene: TRBV7-8
D gene: NA
CDR3 protein: CASSPEPNEAFF
CDR3 DNA: TGTGCCAGCAGCCCAGAACCCAATGAAGCTTTCTTT

clone size: NA
J gene: TRBJ2-7
V gene: TRBV4-1
D gene: NA
CDR3 protein: CASSQDWGVTGEQYF
CDR3 DNA: TGCGCCAGCAGCCAAGATTGGGGGGTAACGGGCGAGCAGTACTTC

clone size: many
J gene: TRBJ2-5
V gene: TRBV2
D gene: NA
CDR3 protein: CASINLRETQYF
CDR3 DNA: TGTGCCAGCATCAACCTACGGGAGACCCAGTACTTC

clone size: many
J gene: TRBJ2-7
V gene: TRBV12-5
D gene: NA
CDR3 protein: CASGLLSRRTYEQYF
CDR3 DNA: TGTGCTAGTGGTTTGCTAAGCAGGAGAACCTACGAGCAGTACTTC

clone size: few
J gene: TRBJ2-7
V gene: TRBV12-3/TRBV12-4
D gene: TRBD2
CDR3 protein: CASTVGGKSYEQYF
CDR3 DNA: TGTGCCAGCACCGTGGGGGGGAAATCCTACGAGCAGTACTTC

clone size: few
J gene: TRBJ2-6
V gene: TRBV19
D gene: NA
CDR3 protein: CASSIDKVGGSGANVLTF
CDR3 DNA: TGTGCCAGTAGTATAGATAAAGTCGGAGGGTCCGGGGCCAACGTCCTGACTTTC

clone size: many
J gene: TRBJ1-1
V gene: TRBV12-3/TRBV12-4
D gene: NA
CDR3 protein: CASSFAARSTEAFF
CDR3 DNA: TGTGCCAGCAGTTTTGCAGCGAGGAGCACTGAAGCTTTCTTT

clone size: many
J gene: TRBJ1-2
V gene: TRBV11-2
D gene: NA
CDR3 protein: CASSLLSTGYYGYTF
CDR3 DNA: TGTGCCAGCAGCTTATTGTCTACGGGGTATTACGGCTACACCTTC

clone size: many
J gene: TRBJ2-7
V gene: TRBV12-3/TRBV12-4
D gene: TRBD2
CDR3 protein: CASSFGRVEQYF
CDR3 DNA: TGTGCCAGCAGTTTCGGGAGGGTCGAGCAGTACTTC

clone size: many
J gene: TRBJ2-7
V gene: TRBV20-1
D gene: TRBD1
CDR3 protein: CSPGQGIHEQYF
CDR3 DNA: TGCAGTCCGGGACAGGGGATCCACGAGCAGTACTTC

clone size: many
J gene: TRBJ1-1
V gene: TRBV12-3/TRBV12-4
D gene: NA
CDR3 protein: CASSHRASMTEAFF
CDR3 DNA: TGTGCCAGCAGTCACAGGGCCAGCATGACTGAAGCTTTCTTT

clone size: few
J gene: TRBJ2-3
V gene: TRBV19
D gene: NA
CDR3 protein: CASTPGTVSTDTQYF
CDR3 DNA: TGTGCCAGTACTCCAGGAACCGTAAGCACAGATACGCAGTATTTT

clone size: NA
J gene: TRBJ1-3
V gene: TRBV9
D gene: NA
CDR3 protein: CASSDRHGGNTIYF
CDR3 DNA: TGTGCCAGCAGCGATCGACATGGTGGAAACACCATATATTTT

clone size: NA
J gene: TRBJ2-2
V gene: TRBV5-1
D gene: TRBD2
CDR3 protein: CASSLEGLAGTGELFF
CDR3 DNA: TGCGCCAGCAGCTTGGAGGGACTAGCGGGCACCGGGGAGCTGTTTTTT

clone size: NA
J gene: TRBJ2-7
V gene: TRBV28
D gene: NA
CDR3 protein: CASSPLGGAMHYEQYF
CDR3 DNA: TGTGCCAGCAGTCCCCTTGGGGGAGCCATGCACTACGAGCAGTACTTC

clone size: many
J gene: TRBJ2-7
V gene: TRBV10-3
D gene: NA
CDR3 protein: CAISAGAEKIYEQYF
CDR3 DNA: TGTGCCATCAGTGCTGGGGCAGAGAAGATCTACGAGCAGTACTTC

clone size: few
J gene: TRBJ2-1
V gene: TRBV20-1
D gene: TRBD2
CDR3 protein: CSASVGRAYEQFF
CDR3 DNA: TGCAGTGCTAGTGTCGGGAGGGCTTATGAGCAGTTCTTC

clone size: NA
J gene: TRBJ2-1
V gene: TRBV5-4
D gene: NA
CDR3 protein: CASSFNNYEQFF
CDR3 DNA: TGTGCCAGCAGCTTTAATAATTATGAGCAGTTCTTC

clone size: few
J gene: TRBJ2-3
V gene: TRBV13
D gene: NA
CDR3 protein: CASSLSVASEDTQYF
CDR3 DNA: TGTGCCAGCAGCTTATCCGTGGCGTCAGAGGATACGCAGTATTTT